The 9 T cell receptor beta chains presented below share a single source sample, sequenced in a study of chemoradiotherapy in HPV16-positive cancers (dated by TCRdb to between 2021 and 2024). The library came from the immunoSEQ multiplex PCR assay. The immuneACCESS repertoire file appears here via TCRdb, limited to in-frame rearrangements. These files lack a portion of the clones; in checked studies, under half of the deficit traces to unresolved V genes, and the cause of the others is not known. The sample yields around 8,000 clones; around 76% were counted once. The top ten clones comprise approximately 7% of the sample. Sampling was performed from a patient who underwent chemoradiotherapy. The receptors derive from a human donor with HPV-associated anogenital cancer.

This chain links TRBV4-2 with TRBJ2-1; 10 bases fit TRBD2. The germline V gene encodes CDR1 LGHNA and CDR2 YNFKEQ. This CDR3 region has 20 residues. The J segment lost 2 bases and the V segment lost 1 base, leaving 14 bases of the junction unmatched. This CDR3 reads CASSQVLAGEKDAAYNEQFF. The DNA of the CDR3 is TGTGCCAGCAGCCAAGTTCTAGCGGGAGAAAAAGATGCGGCCTACAATGAGCAGTTCTTC.

This rearrangement joins TRBV7-2 to TRBJ2-2; TRBD2 aligns across 7 bases. Germline assignment: CDR1 SGHTA and CDR2 FQGNSA. The CDR3 is 16 residues long. J was trimmed by 3 bases and V by 4 bases; bases with no gene match: 8. The CDR3 is CASSSTAGAHTGELFF. CDR3 in DNA: TGTGCCAGCAGCTCCACTGCGGGAGCACACACCGGGGAGCTGTTTTTT.

V gene TRBV2 combines with J gene TRBJ2-5; D possibly corresponds to TRBD2 (5 bases). V lost 6 bases and J 4 bases, leaving 12 bases between the germline ends. The CDR3 has 13 amino acids. Germline CDR1 reads SNHLY; CDR2 reads FYNNEI. CDR3 sequence reads: CASRLLAGETQYF. For the CDR3, the DNA is TGTGCCAGCAGGCTTTTGGCGGGAGAGACCCAGTACTTC. Supplemented by reference TRBV2 and TRBJ2-5, the full variable domain reads EPEVTQTPSHQVTQMGQEVILRCVPISNHLYFYWYRQILGQKVEFLVSFYNNEISEKSEIFDDQFSVERPDGSNFTLKIRSTKLEDSAMYFCASRLLAGETQYFGPGTRLLVL.

V is TRBV6-6 and J is TRBJ2-3, with TRBD2 as a possible D gene (6 bases). V lost 5 bases and J lost 6, with 21 bases in between. The CDR3 is 16 residues long. The V gene's germline CDR1 is MNHNY and CDR2 SVGAGI (reference sequence). The CDR3 loop reads CASSNAPRLGGDTQYF. Here the CDR3 DNA reads TGTGCCAGCAGTAACGCTCCCCGACTAGGAGGGGATACGCAGTATTTT.

The chain combines TRBV7-9 with TRBJ1-2, with D hard to call. Trimming pared 7 bases from V and 3 bases from J, leaving 12 bases between. Per the germline V gene, CDR1 is SEHNR and CDR2 is FQNEAQ (reference sequence). The CDR3 covers 13 residues. CDR3 in amino acids: CASIGDLYYGYTF. The CDR3 DNA sequence: TGTGCCAGCATTGGCGACTTGTACTATGGCTACACCTTC.

This chain joins TRBV2 and TRBJ2-3, with 11 bases aligning to TRBD2. The V segment lost 6 bases and the J segment 5 bases; nucleotides outside the gene matches: 7. Germline-derived CDR1 and CDR2 are SNHLY and FYNNEI. This CDR3 spans 15 amino acids. The CDR3 protein is CASRKLAGVGDTQYF. CDR3 sequence (DNA): TGTGCCAGCAGAAAACTAGCGGGGGTTGGAGATACGCAGTATTTT. The full variable domain, in which reference TRBV2 and TRBJ2-3 provide the parts outside the CDR3, is EPEVTQTPSHQVTQMGQEVILRCVPISNHLYFYWYRQILGQKVEFLVSFYNNEISEKSEIFDDQFSVERPDGSNFTLKIRSTKLEDSAMYFCASRKLAGVGDTQYFGPGTRLTVL.

The V gene is TRBV7-2, the J gene TRBJ2-7; a possible D gene is TRBD2 (6 bases). The length of the CDR3 is 14 residues. The germline CDR1 and CDR2 sequences are SGHTA and FQGNSA. Between the trimmed V and J ends, which lost 4 bases and 6 bases, there was a span of 16 bases. In nucleotides, the CDR3 is TGTGCCAGCAGCTCCCAATTGGCTAGCGTCGAGCAGTACTTC. Translation gives CASSSQLASVEQYF.

The chain has TRBV9 and TRBJ1-3; tentative D call: TRBD1 (6 bases). V was shortened by 6 bases and J by 0 bases, with 10 bases between the two germline ends. Germline assignment: CDR1 SGDLS and CDR2 YYNGEE. The CDR3 totals 14 residues. In nucleotides, the CDR3 is TGTGCCAGCAATATGGACAGCTCTGGAAACACCATATATTTT. Encoded protein: CASNMDSSGNTIYF.

The gene calls are TRBV30 and TRBJ2-2; D not resolved. The CDR3 runs to 14 residues. Germline values: CDR1 GTSNPN, CDR2 SVGIG (reference sequence). V was cut by 3 bases and J by 4 bases, with 12 bases left in between. CDR3 DNA sequence: TGTGCCTGGAGGGGGTTGAGTTCCACCGGGGAGCTGTTTTTT. Its protein is CAWRGLSSTGELFF.